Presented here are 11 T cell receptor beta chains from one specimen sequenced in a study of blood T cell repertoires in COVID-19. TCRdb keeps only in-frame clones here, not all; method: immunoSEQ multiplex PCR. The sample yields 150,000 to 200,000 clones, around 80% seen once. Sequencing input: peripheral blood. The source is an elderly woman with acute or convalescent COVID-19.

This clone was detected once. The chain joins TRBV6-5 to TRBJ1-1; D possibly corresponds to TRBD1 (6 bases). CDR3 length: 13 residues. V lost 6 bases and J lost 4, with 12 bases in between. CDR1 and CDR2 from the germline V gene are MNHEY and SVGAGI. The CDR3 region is CASRQGLGTEAFF. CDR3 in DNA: TGTGCCAGCAGGCAGGGGCTCGGCACTGAAGCTTTCTTT.

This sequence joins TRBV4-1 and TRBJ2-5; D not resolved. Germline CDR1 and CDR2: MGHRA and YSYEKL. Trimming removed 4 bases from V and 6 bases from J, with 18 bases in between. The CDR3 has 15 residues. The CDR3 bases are TGCGCCAGCAGCCCCCCGGGTCCGGAGAGGAAGACCCAGTACTTC. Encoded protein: CASSPPGPERKTQYF.

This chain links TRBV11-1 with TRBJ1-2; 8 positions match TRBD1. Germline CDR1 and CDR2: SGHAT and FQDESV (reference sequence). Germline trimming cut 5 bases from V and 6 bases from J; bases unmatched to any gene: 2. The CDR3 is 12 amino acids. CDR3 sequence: CASSPGGDGYTF. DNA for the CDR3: TGTGCCAGCAGCCCAGGGGGCGATGGCTACACCTTC.

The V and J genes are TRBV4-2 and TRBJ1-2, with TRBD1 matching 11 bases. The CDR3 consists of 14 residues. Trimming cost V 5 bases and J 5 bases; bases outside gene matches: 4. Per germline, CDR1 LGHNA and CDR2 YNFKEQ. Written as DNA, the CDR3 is TGTGCCAGCAGCTCCGGGACAGGGGGTTATGGCTACACCTTC. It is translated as CASSSGTGGYGYTF.

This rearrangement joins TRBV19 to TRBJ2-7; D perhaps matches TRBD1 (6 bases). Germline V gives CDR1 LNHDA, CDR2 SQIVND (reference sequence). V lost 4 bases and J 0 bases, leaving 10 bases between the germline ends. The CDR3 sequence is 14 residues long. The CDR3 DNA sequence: TGTGCCAGTAGTAAACAGGGAATCTCCTACGAGCAGTACTTC. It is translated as CASSKQGISYEQYF.

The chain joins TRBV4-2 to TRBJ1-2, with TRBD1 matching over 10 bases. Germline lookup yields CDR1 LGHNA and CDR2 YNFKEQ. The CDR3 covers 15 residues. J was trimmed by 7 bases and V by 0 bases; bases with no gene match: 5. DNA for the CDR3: TGTGCCAGCAGCCAAGAGCGGGGACAGGGGATTGGCTACACCTTC. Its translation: CASSQERGQGIGYTF.

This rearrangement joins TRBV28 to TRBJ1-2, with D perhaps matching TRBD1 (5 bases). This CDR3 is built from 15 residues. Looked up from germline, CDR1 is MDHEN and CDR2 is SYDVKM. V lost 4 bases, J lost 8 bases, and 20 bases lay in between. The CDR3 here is CASSSRTQRVGGYTF. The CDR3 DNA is TGTGCCAGCAGTTCCAGGACACAACGGGTTGGGGGCTACACCTTC.

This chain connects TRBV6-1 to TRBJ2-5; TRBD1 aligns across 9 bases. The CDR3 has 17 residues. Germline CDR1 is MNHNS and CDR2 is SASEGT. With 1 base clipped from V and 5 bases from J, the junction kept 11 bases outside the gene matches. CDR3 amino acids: CASSEGHQGQGWETQYF. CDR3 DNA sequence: TGTGCCAGCAGTGAAGGTCATCAGGGACAGGGATGGGAGACCCAGTACTTC.

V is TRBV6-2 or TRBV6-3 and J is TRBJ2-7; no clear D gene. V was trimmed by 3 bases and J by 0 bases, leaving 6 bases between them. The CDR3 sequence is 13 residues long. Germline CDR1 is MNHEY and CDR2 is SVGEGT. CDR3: CASSYSGSYEQYF. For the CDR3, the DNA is TGTGCCAGCAGTTATAGTGGCTCCTACGAGCAGTACTTC.

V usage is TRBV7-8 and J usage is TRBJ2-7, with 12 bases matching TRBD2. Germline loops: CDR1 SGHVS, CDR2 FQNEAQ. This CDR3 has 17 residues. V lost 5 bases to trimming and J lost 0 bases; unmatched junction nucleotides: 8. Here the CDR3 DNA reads TGTGCCAGCAGCGTGACTAGCGGGGGCCTTAACTCCTACGAGCAGTACTTC. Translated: CASSVTSGGLNSYEQYF.

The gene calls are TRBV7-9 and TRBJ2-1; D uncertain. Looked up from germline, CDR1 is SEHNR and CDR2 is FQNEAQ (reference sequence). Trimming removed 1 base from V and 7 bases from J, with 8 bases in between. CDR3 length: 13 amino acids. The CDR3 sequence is CASSLGGRNEQFF. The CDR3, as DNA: TGTGCCAGCAGCTTAGGCGGTAGAAATGAGCAGTTCTTC.